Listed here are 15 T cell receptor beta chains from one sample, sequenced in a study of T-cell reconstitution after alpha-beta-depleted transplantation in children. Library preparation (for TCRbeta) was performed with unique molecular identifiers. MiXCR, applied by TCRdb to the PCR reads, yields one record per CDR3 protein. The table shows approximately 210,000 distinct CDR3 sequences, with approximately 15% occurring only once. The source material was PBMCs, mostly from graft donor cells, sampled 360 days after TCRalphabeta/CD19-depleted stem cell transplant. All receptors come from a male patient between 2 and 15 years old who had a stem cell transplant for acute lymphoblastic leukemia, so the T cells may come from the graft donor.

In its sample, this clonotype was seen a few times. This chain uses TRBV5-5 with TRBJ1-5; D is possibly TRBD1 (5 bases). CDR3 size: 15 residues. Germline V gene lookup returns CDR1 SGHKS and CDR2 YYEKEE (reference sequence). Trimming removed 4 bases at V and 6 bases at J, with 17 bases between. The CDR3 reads CASSPSWGRGQPQHF. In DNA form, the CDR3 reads TGTGCCAGCAGCCCATCCTGGGGGAGGGGTCAGCCCCAGCATTTT.

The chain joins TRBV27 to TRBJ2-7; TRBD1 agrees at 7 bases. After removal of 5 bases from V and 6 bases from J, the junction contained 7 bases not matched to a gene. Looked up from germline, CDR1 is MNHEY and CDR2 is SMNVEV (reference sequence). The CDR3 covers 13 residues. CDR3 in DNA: TGTGCCAGCAGTGCTTTGGGGACAGCCGAGCAGTACTTC. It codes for CASSALGTAEQYF.

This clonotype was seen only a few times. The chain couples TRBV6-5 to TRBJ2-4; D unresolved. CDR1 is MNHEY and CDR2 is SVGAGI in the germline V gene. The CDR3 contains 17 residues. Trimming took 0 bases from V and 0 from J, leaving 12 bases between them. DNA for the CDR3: TGTGCCAGCAGTTACTCGATTGTCGCCCTAGCCAAAAACATTCAGTACTTC. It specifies CASSYSIVALAKNIQYF.

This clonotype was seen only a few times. This CDR3 is CATATEPVYGYTF. The CDR3 region has the DNA TGTGCCACCGCGACAGAGCCCGTCTATGGCTACACCTTC. The rearrangement joins TRBV10-3 to TRBJ1-2; D possibly corresponds to TRBD1 (5 bases). The CDR3 runs 13 residues. Trimming shortened V by 10 bases and J by 4 bases, and 16 bases separated the two germline ends. Germline CDR1 ENHRY, CDR2 SYGVKD.

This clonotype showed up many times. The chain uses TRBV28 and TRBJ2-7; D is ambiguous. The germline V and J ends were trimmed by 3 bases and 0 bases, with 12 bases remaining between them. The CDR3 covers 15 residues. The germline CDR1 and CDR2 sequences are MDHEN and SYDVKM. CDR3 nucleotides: TGTGCCAGCAGTTTGGGCGGAATTAGCTCCTACGAGCAGTACTTC. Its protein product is CASSLGGISSYEQYF.

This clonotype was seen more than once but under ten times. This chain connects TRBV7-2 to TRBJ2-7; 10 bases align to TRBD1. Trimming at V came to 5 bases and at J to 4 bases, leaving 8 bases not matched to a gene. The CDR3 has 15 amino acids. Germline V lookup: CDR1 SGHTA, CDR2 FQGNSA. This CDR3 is CASSPWTGGSYEQYF. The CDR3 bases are TGTGCCAGCAGCCCGTGGACAGGGGGTTCTTACGAGCAGTACTTC.

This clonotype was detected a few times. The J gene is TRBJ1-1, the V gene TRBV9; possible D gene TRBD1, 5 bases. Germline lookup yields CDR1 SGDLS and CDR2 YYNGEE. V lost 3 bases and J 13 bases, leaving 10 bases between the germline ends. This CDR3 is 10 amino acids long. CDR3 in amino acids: CASSGRQYFF. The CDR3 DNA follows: TGTGCCAGCAGCGGGCGACAGTATTTCTTT.

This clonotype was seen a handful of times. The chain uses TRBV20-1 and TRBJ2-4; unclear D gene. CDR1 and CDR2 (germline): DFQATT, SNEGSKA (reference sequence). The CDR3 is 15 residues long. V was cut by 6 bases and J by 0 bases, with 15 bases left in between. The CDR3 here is CSAERDGLAKNIQYF. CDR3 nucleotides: TGCAGTGCGGAAAGAGACGGTCTAGCCAAAAACATTCAGTACTTC.

DNA for the CDR3: TGCGCCAGCAGTGGCGGGGCGGCATACAATGAGCAGTTCTTC. This encodes CASSGGAAYNEQFF. The chain recombines TRBV5-1 with TRBJ2-1, with a tentative D call TRBD2 (6 bases). CDR1 and CDR2 (germline): SGHRS, YFSETQ. The CDR3 runs 14 residues. V was shortened by 5 bases and J by 4 bases, with 13 bases between the two germline ends. Drawing the rest from reference TRBV5-1 and TRBJ2-1, the complete variable domain is KAGVTQTPRYLIKTRGQQVTLSCSPISGHRSVSWYQQTPGQGLQFLFEYFSETQRNKGNFPGRFSGRQFSNSRSEMNVSTLELGDSALYLCASSGGAAYNEQFFGPGTRLTVL.

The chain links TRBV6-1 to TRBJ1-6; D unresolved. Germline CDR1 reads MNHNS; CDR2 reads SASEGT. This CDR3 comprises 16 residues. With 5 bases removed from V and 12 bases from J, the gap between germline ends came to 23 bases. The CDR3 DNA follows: TGTGCCAGCAGTACGAAGGGAACCAGTGGTATAGGACCCCTCCACTTT. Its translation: CASSTKGTSGIGPLHF.

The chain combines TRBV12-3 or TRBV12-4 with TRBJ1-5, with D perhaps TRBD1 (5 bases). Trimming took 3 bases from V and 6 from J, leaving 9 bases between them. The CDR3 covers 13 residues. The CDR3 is CASSLEGAQPQHF. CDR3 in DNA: TGTGCCAGCAGTTTGGAAGGGGCTCAGCCCCAGCATTTT.

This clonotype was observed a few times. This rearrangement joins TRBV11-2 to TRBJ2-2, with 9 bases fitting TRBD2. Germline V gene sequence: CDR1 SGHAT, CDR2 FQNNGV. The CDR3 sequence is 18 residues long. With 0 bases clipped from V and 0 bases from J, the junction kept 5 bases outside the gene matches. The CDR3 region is CASSLELAGRTNTGELFF. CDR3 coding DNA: TGTGCCAGCAGCTTAGAGCTAGCGGGGCGAACGAACACCGGGGAGCTGTTTTTT.

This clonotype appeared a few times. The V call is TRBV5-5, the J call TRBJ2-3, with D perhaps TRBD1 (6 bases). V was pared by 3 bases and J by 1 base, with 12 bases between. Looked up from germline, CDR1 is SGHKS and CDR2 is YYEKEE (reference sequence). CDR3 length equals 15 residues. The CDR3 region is CASSSDSLGTDTQYF. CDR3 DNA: TGTGCCAGCAGCTCGGACAGTCTCGGCACAGATACGCAGTATTTT.

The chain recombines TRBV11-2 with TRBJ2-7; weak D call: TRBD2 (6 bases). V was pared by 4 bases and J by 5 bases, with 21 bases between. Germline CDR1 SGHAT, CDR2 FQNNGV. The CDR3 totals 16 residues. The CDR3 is CASSSISSRRGDEQYF. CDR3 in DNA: TGTGCCAGCAGCTCTATATCCAGCCGGCGGGGAGACGAGCAGTACTTC.

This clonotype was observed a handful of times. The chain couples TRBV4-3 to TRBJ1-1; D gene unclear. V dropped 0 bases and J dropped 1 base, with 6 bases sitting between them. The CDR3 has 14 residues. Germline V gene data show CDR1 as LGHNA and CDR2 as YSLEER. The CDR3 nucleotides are TGCGCCAGCAGCCAAGAGAGATGGAACACTGAAGCTTTCTTT. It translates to CASSQERWNTEAFF.